This TCR beta chain was identified during a study of blood T cell repertoires in COVID-19. Whole-study context: Samples representing acute and convalescent COVID-19 were sourced from the United States, Italy and Spain. Sources were T cells, B-cell-depleted T cells, or PBMCs; the material itself was cDNA or gDNA.

Original processing methods: It was from reference gene primer amplification that nucleated cell counts were estimated. TCRdb's table, derived via immunoSEQ multiplex PCR, lists solely in-frame clones and lacks some. The V and J calls and clone size were taken over from that table, and D and trimming were inferred from the DNA. The data hold 150,000 to 200,000 clones, with approximately 87% observed a single time. The CDR3 runs to 14 residues. V was clipped by 3 bases and J by 0 bases, with 9 bases between them. Germline assignment: CDR1 DFQATT and CDR2 SNEGSKA (reference sequence). The rearrangement joins TRBV20-1 to TRBJ1-5, with D tentatively TRBD1 (5 bases). The sample taken for sequencing was peripheral blood. The receptor comes from a man aged 18 to 29 with active or convalescent COVID-19. CDR3 DNA: TGCAGTGCTAGTCGGGGGAATAGCAATCAGCCCCAGCATTTT. Translating gives CSASRGNSNQPQHF.